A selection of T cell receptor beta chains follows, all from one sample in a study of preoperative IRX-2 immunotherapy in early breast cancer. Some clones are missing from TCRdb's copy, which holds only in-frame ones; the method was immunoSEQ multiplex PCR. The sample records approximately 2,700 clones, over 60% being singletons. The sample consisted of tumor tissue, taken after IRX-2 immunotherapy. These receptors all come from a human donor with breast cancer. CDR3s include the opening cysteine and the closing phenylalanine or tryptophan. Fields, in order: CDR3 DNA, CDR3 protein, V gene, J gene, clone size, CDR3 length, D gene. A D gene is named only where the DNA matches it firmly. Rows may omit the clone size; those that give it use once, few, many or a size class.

TGCGCCAGCAGCTTGGATTCATCGCGGGGGTCCTACAATGAGCAGTTCTTC,CASSLDSSRGSYNEQFF,TRBV5-1,TRBJ2-1,-,17,TRBD2
TGTGCCAGCTCTAAGACAGGGGGCGCGGGCAATCAGCCCCAGCATTTT,CASSKTGGAGNQPQHF,TRBV18,TRBJ1-5,-,16,TRBD1
TGTGCCAGCAGCTTAGATAGTGGCAACTACGAGCAGTACTTC,CASSLDSGNYEQYF,TRBV11-3,TRBJ2-7,-,14,-
TGTGCCAGCAGCTTAGGGGCACGGCCCACATATGAAGCTTTCTTT,CASSLGARPTYEAFF,TRBV11-3,TRBJ1-1,once,15,-
TGTGCCAGCAGTCAGGACAGGGGAAGAAATTCACCCCTCCACTTT,CASSQDRGRNSPLHF,TRBV6-8,TRBJ1-6,-,15,TRBD1
TGTGCTAGCAGCCGGGGACTATTTAAAGAGACCCAGTACTTC,CASSRGLFKETQYF,TRBV7-5,TRBJ2-5,-,14,-
TGTGCCACCAGCAGAGATCGGGTAGGGCGTGAAGCTTTCTTT,CATSRDRVGREAFF,TRBV15,TRBJ1-1,few,14,-
TGCGCCAGCAGCATTCAGGGACAGGGTCAGCCCCAGCATTTT,CASSIQGQGQPQHF,TRBV5-1,TRBJ1-5,-,14,TRBD1
TGTGCCAGCAGTTTTTTGTGGAACACTGAAGCTTTCTTT,CASSFLWNTEAFF,TRBV28,TRBJ1-1,-,13,-
TGTGCCAGCCGGCCGCCCGGTTCCTACGAGCAGTACTTC,CASRPPGSYEQYF,TRBV2,TRBJ2-7,-,13,-
TGTGCCAGCTCCCATAGGGACAGGGTAAGCAATGAGCAGTTCTTC,CASSHRDRVSNEQFF,TRBV18,TRBJ2-1,once,15,TRBD1
TGCGCCAGCAGCTTGGGTCCTGGGAATGGAAACACCATATATTTT,CASSLGPGNGNTIYF,TRBV5-1,TRBJ1-3,-,15,-
TGTGCCATCAGTGGGCACTCCAGAGGGGGGATGGACAACACCGGGGAGCTGTTTTTT,CAISGHSRGGMDNTGELFF,TRBV6-8,TRBJ2-2,-,19,-
TGTGCCAGCACCACCGGAGGGGGGTCCAAAGGTTCACCCCTCCACTTT,CASTTGGGSKGSPLHF,TRBV6-8,TRBJ1-6,-,16,-
TGTGCCAGCAGAATTAGCGGGACAGGGGGCGCCTATGGCTACACCTTC,CASRISGTGGAYGYTF,TRBV11-3,TRBJ1-2,-,16,TRBD1
TGTGCCAGTGGACTAGCGGCGGGAACCGGGGAGCTGTTTTTT,CASGLAAGTGELFF,TRBV6-8,TRBJ2-2,-,14,TRBD2
TGTGCCAGCAGTTTATCCCGTATGGCAGGTGAAAAACTGTTTTTT,CASSLSRMAGEKLFF,TRBV28,TRBJ1-4,few,15,-
TGTGCCAGCAGCCAAGTAGCGGTGGAAAACATTCAGTACTTC,CASSQVAVENIQYF,TRBV11-3,TRBJ2-4,-,14,-
TGTGCCAGCAGACCCCTCGGGAACACTGAAGCTTTCTTT,CASRPLGNTEAFF,TRBV6-8,TRBJ1-1,-,13,-
TGTGCCAGTCAGAGGGGGGATACTGAAGCTTTCTTT,CASQRGDTEAFF,TRBV12-5,TRBJ1-1,-,12,-
TGTGCCAGTAGTCCCCAGGGTTGGCAAGAGACCCAGTACTTC,CASSPQGWQETQYF,TRBV19,TRBJ2-5,-,14,-
TGTGCCAGCAGCTTGGGGCAGGGGGGTCAGCCCCAGCATTTT,CASSLGQGGQPQHF,TRBV11-3,TRBJ1-5,-,14,TRBD1
TGCGCCAGCAGCCAAGTAGCGTCGGTTGGCAGGAATCATGGCTACACCTTC,CASSQVASVGRNHGYTF,TRBV4-1,TRBJ1-2,-,17,-
TGTGCCAGCAGTCCAGTTACCGGGACAGGGAACTATGGCTACACCTTC,CASSPVTGTGNYGYTF,TRBV6-8,TRBJ1-2,-,16,TRBD1
TGTGCCAGCAGTGCTCGGGTGGAGTATCAGCCCCAGCATTTT,CASSARVEYQPQHF,TRBV6-8,TRBJ1-5,-,14,-
TGTGCCAGTAGCCCGCAGATCTCTGGGGCCAACGTCCTGACTTTC,CASSPQISGANVLTF,TRBV19,TRBJ2-6,-,15,-
TGTGCCAGCTCACCATCCGGCGGTTGGCTTGGAAACACCATATATTTT,CASSPSGGWLGNTIYF,TRBV18,TRBJ1-3,-,16,-
TGTGCCAGCAGTATCCCCTGGCAGGGGCCGAATTCACCCCTCCACTTT,CASSIPWQGPNSPLHF,TRBV28,TRBJ1-6,-,16,-
TGTGCCAGCACCCCTCCACTTACTGGTTTTGGAGCTTTCTTT,CASTPPLTGFGAFF,TRBV6-8,TRBJ1-1,few,14,-
TGTGCCAGCAGCCCCGGGACAACTCAAGAGACCCAGTACTTC,CASSPGTTQETQYF,TRBV11-3,TRBJ2-5,-,14,-
TGTGCCAGTAGTATCTCCGACAAAACTAATGAAAAACTGTTTTTT,CASSISDKTNEKLFF,TRBV19,TRBJ1-4,few,15,-
TGTGCCATCAGCGTGAGGGGGAATACGCAGTATTTT,CAISVRGNTQYF,TRBV6-8,TRBJ2-3,-,12,-
TGCAGCGTTGCTGACCCTTGGAACACTGAAGCTTTCTTT,CSVADPWNTEAFF,TRBV29-1,TRBJ1-1,-,13,-
TGCAGCGTTGGAGGGGGGCGAGGCAATCAGCCCCAGCATTTT,CSVGGGRGNQPQHF,TRBV29-1,TRBJ1-5,-,14,-
TGTGCCAGCAAAGAGGGACTAGCTAAAGAGACCCAGTACTTC,CASKEGLAKETQYF,TRBV6-8,TRBJ2-5,few,14,TRBD2
TGTGCCAGCGGGGACTGGGACAGCCATTCACCCCTCCACTTT,CASGDWDSHSPLHF,TRBV10-3,TRBJ1-6,-,14,TRBD1
TGTGCCAGCAGCCCTAGGGAACTTTTTCGGACCGGGGAGCTGTTTTTT,CASSPRELFRTGELFF,TRBV7-5,TRBJ2-2,-,16,-
TGTGCCTGGGGTTCGGGGAATGAAAAACTGTTTTTT,CAWGSGNEKLFF,TRBV30,TRBJ1-4,-,12,-
TGTGCCAGCCTCCGGGGTGGTGAAAAACTGTTTTTT,CASLRGGEKLFF,TRBV10-3,TRBJ1-4,-,12,-
TGTGCCAGCAGCTTGGTGGGGTTGGGCCTCGCTGGCTACACCTTC,CASSLVGLGLAGYTF,TRBV11-3,TRBJ1-2,-,15,-
TGCAGCGTTGAACGGGGACAGGGAAACACCATATATTTT,CSVERGQGNTIYF,TRBV29-1,TRBJ1-3,-,13,TRBD1
TGTGCCACTTCTTACTCTGGAAACACCATATATTTT,CATSYSGNTIYF,TRBV6-8,TRBJ1-3,-,12,-
TGTGCCAGCAGCTTAGAATCACTAGCGGGGGGCCGCTACGAGCAGTACTTC,CASSLESLAGGRYEQYF,TRBV11-3,TRBJ2-7,-,17,TRBD2
TGTGCCAGCAGCTTGATAGGGAGTACAGATACGCAGTATTTT,CASSLIGSTDTQYF,TRBV11-3,TRBJ2-3,-,14,-
TGTGCCACCAGCAGCCCTCAAGTGAGCTCCTACAATGAGCAGTTCTTC,CATSSPQVSSYNEQFF,TRBV15,TRBJ2-1,-,16,-
TGTGCCAGCAGTTCACAGGGGGCCCGGACGCAGTATTTT,CASSSQGARTQYF,TRBV6-8,TRBJ2-3,-,13,TRBD1
TGTGCCAGCAGTGTTGGGGACCTCTCCTACGAGCAGTACTTC,CASSVGDLSYEQYF,TRBV6-8,TRBJ2-7,few,14,-
TGTGCCAGCAGCGCTGGACTAGGGTCCTCCTACGAGCAGTACTTC,CASSAGLGSSYEQYF,TRBV11-3,TRBJ2-7,-,15,TRBD2
TGCGCCAGCAGCTCTGAGACAGGGTCGGAAGGCTACACCTTC,CASSSETGSEGYTF,TRBV5-1,TRBJ1-2,-,14,TRBD1